The 2 T cell receptor beta chains below all came from one sample that was sequenced in a study of early T cells in non-severe SARS-CoV-2 infection. TCRdb redid the calling of the 5' RACE reads with MiXCR, one entry per CDR3 protein. The repertoire holds some 34,000 distinct CDR3 sequences, around 4.6% seen once, with approximately 8% in the top ten. Source material: whole blood. Receptors were obtained from an adult who was a healthcare worker with PCR-confirmed SARS-CoV-2 infection or an uninfected control (not recorded which).

This clonotype has a count of ten or more. The chain links TRBV7-9 to TRBJ1-4, with D possibly matching TRBD1 (6 bases). Germline V CDR1 and CDR2: SEHNR, FQNEAQ (reference sequence). Trimming removed 6 bases at V and 4 bases at J, with 12 bases between. The CDR3 extends over 14 amino acids. The CDR3 bases are TGTGCCAGCAGTTATCGACAGGATAATGAAAAACTGTTTTTT. Translation gives CASSYRQDNEKLFF.

In its sample, this clonotype was seen many times. The chain has TRBV18 and TRBJ1-2; possibly TRBD1 for D (6 bases). The length of the CDR3 is 11 residues. Germline CDR1 is KGHSH and CDR2 is LQKENI. Trimming stripped 5 bases from V and 7 bases from J, with 8 bases between. The CDR3 DNA follows: TGTGCCAGCTCAGCAGGGGTTGGCTACACCTTC. Translation: CASSAGVGYTF.